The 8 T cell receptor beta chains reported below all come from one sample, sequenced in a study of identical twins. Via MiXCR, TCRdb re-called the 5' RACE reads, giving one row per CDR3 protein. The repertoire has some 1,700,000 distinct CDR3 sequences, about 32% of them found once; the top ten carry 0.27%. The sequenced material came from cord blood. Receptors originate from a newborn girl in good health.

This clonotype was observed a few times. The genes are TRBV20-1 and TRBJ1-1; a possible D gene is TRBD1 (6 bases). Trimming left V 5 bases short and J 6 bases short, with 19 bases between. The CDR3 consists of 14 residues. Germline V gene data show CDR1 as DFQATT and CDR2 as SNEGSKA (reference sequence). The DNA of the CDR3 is TGCAGTGCTTCGCCGGGACCTCCAGGGGCTGAAGCTTTCTTT. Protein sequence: CSASPGPPGAEAFF.

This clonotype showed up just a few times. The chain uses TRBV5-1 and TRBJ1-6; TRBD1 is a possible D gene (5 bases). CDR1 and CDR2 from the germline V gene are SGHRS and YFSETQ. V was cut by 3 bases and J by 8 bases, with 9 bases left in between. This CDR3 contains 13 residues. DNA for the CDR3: TGCGCCAGCAGCTCCCAGGGAGATTCACCCCTCCACTTT. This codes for CASSSQGDSPLHF.

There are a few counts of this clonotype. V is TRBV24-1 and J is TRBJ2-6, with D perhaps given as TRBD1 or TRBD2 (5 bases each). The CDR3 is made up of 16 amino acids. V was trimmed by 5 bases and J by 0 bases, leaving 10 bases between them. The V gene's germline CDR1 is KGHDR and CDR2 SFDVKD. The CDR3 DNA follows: TGTGCCACCAGTGGTACTGGGGGCTCTGGGGCCAACGTCCTGACTTTC. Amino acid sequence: CATSGTGGSGANVLTF.

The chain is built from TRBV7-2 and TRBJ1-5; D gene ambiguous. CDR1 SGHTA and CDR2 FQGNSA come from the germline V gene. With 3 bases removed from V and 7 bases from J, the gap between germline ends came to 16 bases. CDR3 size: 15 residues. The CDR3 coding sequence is TGTGCCAGCAGCTTGCTTGGCCCCTTGGGACAGCCCCAGCATTTT. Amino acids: CASSLLGPLGQPQHF.

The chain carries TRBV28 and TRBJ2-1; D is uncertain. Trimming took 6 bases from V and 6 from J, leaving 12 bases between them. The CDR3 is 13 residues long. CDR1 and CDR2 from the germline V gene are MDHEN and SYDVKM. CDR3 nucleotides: TGTGCCAGCAGGTGCCCCCAAAGCAATGAGCAGTTCTTC. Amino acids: CASRCPQSNEQFF.

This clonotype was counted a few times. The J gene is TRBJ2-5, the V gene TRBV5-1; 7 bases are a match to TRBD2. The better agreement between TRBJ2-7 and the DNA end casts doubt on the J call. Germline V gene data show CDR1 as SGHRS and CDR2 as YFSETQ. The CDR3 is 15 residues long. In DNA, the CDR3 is TGCGCCAGCAGCTTGGCCAGCGGGATACCATACGAGCAGTACTTC. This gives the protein CASSLASGIPYEQYF.

The CDR3 region is CATSTRGANTEAFF. CDR3 coding DNA: TGTGCCACCAGCACCAGGGGTGCGAACACTGAAGCTTTCTTT. This chain joins TRBV15 and TRBJ1-1; a possible D gene is TRBD1 (6 bases). Germline values: CDR1 LNHNV, CDR2 YYDKDF (reference sequence). The ends were cut back, 4 bases at V and 1 base at J, with 10 bases in the middle. This CDR3 region has 14 residues. Combining the CDR3 with reference TRBV15 and TRBJ1-1 gives the whole variable domain DAMVIQNPRYQVTQFGKPVTLSCSQTLNHNVMYWYQQKSSQAPKLLFHYYDKDFNNEADTPDNFQSRRPNTSFCFLDIRSPGLGDTAMYLCATSTRGANTEAFFGQGTRLTVV.

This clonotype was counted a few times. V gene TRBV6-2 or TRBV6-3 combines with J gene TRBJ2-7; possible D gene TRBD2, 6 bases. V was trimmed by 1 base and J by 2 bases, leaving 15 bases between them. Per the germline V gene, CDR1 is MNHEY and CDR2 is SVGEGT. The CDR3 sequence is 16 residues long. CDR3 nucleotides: TGTGCCAGCAGTTACTGGTTCTGGCTAGCGCCCTACGAGCAGTACTTC. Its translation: CASSYWFWLAPYEQYF.